Listed below are T cell receptor beta chains from one sample, sequenced in a study of T cell responses to AZD1222 COVID-19 vaccine. Sequencing was performed with immunoSEQ multiplex PCR; in TCRdb, only in-frame clones are kept and a portion is missing. The sample carries around 77,000 clones, 75% to 90% recorded once. Here the sequenced sample was peripheral blood, taken on day 0 of AZD1222 vaccination. The receptor set was obtained from an adult in good health. Both conserved end residues are part of each CDR3. Each record gives: J gene, V gene, D gene, clone size, CDR3 protein, CDR3 DNA. The D gene is left open where the match is weak. Clone size is shown for a subset of rows, as once, few, many or a class of expanded clone.

>TRBJ1-1|TRBV9|TRBD1|-
CASSLQGGPTEAFF
TGTGCCAGCAGCCTCCAAGGGGGCCCCACTGAAGCTTTCTTT
>TRBJ1-5|TRBV18|-|-
CASSRDSDSNQPQHF
TGTGCCAGCTCACGAGACAGCGATAGCAATCAGCCCCAGCATTTT
>TRBJ2-2|TRBV28|TRBD1|-
CASSSLGQGYRELFF
TGTGCCAGCAGTTCACTGGGACAGGGGTACCGGGAGCTGTTTTTT
>TRBJ2-3|TRBV29-1|TRBD1|-
CSGGQGVDTQYF
TGCAGCGGGGGACAGGGGGTAGATACGCAGTATTTT
>TRBJ2-1|TRBV5-1|-|-
CASSPSSEYNEQFF
TGCGCCAGCAGCCCTTCCAGCGAGTACAATGAGCAGTTCTTC
>TRBJ1-4|TRBV9|TRBD1|-
CASSERTGNEKLFF
TGTGCCAGCAGCGAAAGGACAGGGAATGAAAAACTGTTTTTT
>TRBJ2-7|TRBV5-6|-|-
CASSRKPESYEQYF
TGTGCCAGCAGTAGAAAACCTGAGTCCTACGAGCAGTACTTC
>TRBJ1-1|TRBV4-2|-|-
CASSQGQPNTEAFF
TGTGCCAGCAGCCAAGGACAGCCGAACACTGAAGCTTTCTTT
>TRBJ1-6|TRBV18|-|-
CASSRSGAGANSPLHF
TGTGCCAGCTCACGTTCAGGGGCTGGGGCTAATTCACCCCTCCACTTT
>TRBJ1-2|TRBV5-4|TRBD1|-
CASSSDRDRGNYGYTF
TGTGCCAGCAGCTCCGACCGGGACAGGGGGAACTATGGCTACACCTTC
>TRBJ2-5|TRBV6-2/TRBV6-3|-|-
CASSYWGGTQYF
TGTGCCAGCAGTTACTGGGGTGGGACCCAGTACTTC
>TRBJ2-7|TRBV18|TRBD1|once
CASSPSGGRDGEYF
TGTGCCAGCTCACCCTCAGGGGGCCGAGACGGGGAGTACTTC
>TRBJ1-1|TRBV3-1/TRBV3-2|-|-
CASSLRGNRLNTEAFF
TGTGCCAGCAGCCTCCGGGGAAACAGGTTGAACACTGAAGCTTTCTTT
>TRBJ1-5|TRBV28|-|-
CASSLYNGNQPQHF
TGTGCCAGCAGTTTATATAACGGCAATCAGCCCCAGCATTTT
>TRBJ1-4|TRBV5-1|TRBD1|-
CASSFGQGREKLFF
TGCGCCAGCAGCTTTGGACAGGGCCGTGAAAAACTGTTTTTT
>TRBJ2-2|TRBV7-8|-|-
CASSLAGMGELFF
TGTGCCAGCAGCTTAGCTGGGATGGGGGAGCTGTTTTTT
>TRBJ2-7|TRBV5-1|TRBD1|once
CASSRTGGSYEQYF
TGCGCCAGCAGCCGGACAGGGGGCTCCTACGAGCAGTACTTC
>TRBJ2-7|TRBV7-2|TRBD2|-
CASSSGAGTSGIHEQYF
TGTGCCAGCAGCTCCGGCGCCGGGACTAGCGGGATCCACGAGCAGTACTTC
>TRBJ1-2|TRBV6-4|-|once
CASSEGAGRNYGYTF
TGTGCCAGCAGTGAGGGGGCAGGGAGGAACTATGGCTACACCTTC
>TRBJ1-1|TRBV6-5|-|-
CASSQLLDGNTEAFF
TGTGCCAGCAGCCAGCTACTGGACGGCAACACTGAAGCTTTCTTT
>TRBJ2-5|TRBV7-6|TRBD1|-
CASSFGTGEETQYF
TGTGCCAGCAGCTTTGGGACAGGGGAAGAGACCCAGTACTTC
>TRBJ2-7|TRBV27|-|-
CASSLKDSLYYEQYF
TGTGCCAGCAGTTTAAAGGACAGCCTATACTACGAGCAGTACTTC
>TRBJ1-6|TRBV10-3|TRBD1|-
CAITQGTNSPLHF
TGTGCCATCACACAGGGGACGAATTCACCCCTCCACTTT
>TRBJ1-4|TRBV12-3/TRBV12-4|-|-
CAIRGTDNEKLFF
TGTGCCATAAGAGGGACGGATAATGAAAAACTGTTTTTT
>TRBJ2-1|TRBV6-1|TRBD1|-
CASSDPRDRGLDEQFF
TGTGCCAGCAGTGACCCTCGGGACAGGGGGCTAGATGAGCAGTTCTTC
>TRBJ2-3|TRBV6-1|-|-
CASSEGDSTDTQYF
TGTGCCAGCAGTGAAGGGGACAGCACAGATACGCAGTATTTT
>TRBJ1-5|TRBV30|-|-
CAWSRTGFTDQPQHF
TGTGCCTGGAGTCGAACCGGGTTTACGGATCAGCCCCAGCATTTT
>TRBJ2-5|TRBV19|TRBD1|-
CATKDRGLRETQYF
TGTGCCACCAAGGACAGGGGGCTTAGGGAGACCCAGTACTTC
>TRBJ2-1|TRBV6-2/TRBV6-3|-|-
CASSYRPLHNEQFF
TGTGCCAGCAGTTACAGGCCTCTCCACAATGAGCAGTTCTTC
>TRBJ2-7|TRBV7-2|-|-
CASSLWDSSYEQYF
TGTGCCAGCAGCTTATGGGATAGCTCCTACGAGCAGTACTTC
>TRBJ1-6|TRBV4-1|TRBD1|-
CASSQGGTDNSPLHF
TGCGCCAGCAGCCAAGGTGGGACAGATAATTCACCCCTCCACTTT
>TRBJ2-1|TRBV28|-|-
CASSLTGSSYNEQFF
TGTGCCAGCAGTTTAACAGGGAGCTCCTACAATGAGCAGTTCTTC
>TRBJ2-4|TRBV6-6|-|-
CASSYGGVAKNIQYF
TGTGCCAGCAGTTATGGAGGTGTGGCCAAAAACATTCAGTACTTC
>TRBJ2-7|TRBV27|-|-
CASSLSPGISYEQYF
TGTGCCAGCAGTTTATCGCCGGGGATCTCCTACGAGCAGTACTTC
>TRBJ1-4|TRBV4-2|-|-
CASSQEIGVREKLFF
TGTGCCAGCAGCCAAGAGATCGGGGTGCGCGAAAAACTGTTTTTT
>TRBJ2-7|TRBV11-2|TRBD2|-
CASSRPGAGANEQYF
TGTGCCAGCAGCCGACCCGGGGCGGGAGCGAACGAGCAGTACTTC
>TRBJ1-4|TRBV15|TRBD1|once
CATSRDKGAGEKLFF
TGTGCCACCAGCAGAGATAAGGGGGCGGGTGAAAAACTGTTTTTT
>TRBJ2-1|TRBV5-8|TRBD1|-
CASSPDRGNEQFF
TGTGCCAGCAGCCCCGACAGGGGGAATGAGCAGTTCTTC
>TRBJ1-4|TRBV18|-|-
CASSPPEGGIEKLFF
TGTGCCAGCTCACCACCGGAGGGGGGGATTGAAAAACTGTTTTTT
>TRBJ1-5|TRBV18|-|-
CASSPYWSASNQPQHF
TGTGCCAGCTCACCTTATTGGTCAGCTAGCAATCAGCCCCAGCATTTT
>TRBJ1-3|TRBV19|-|-
CASSRQSSGNTIYF
TGTGCCAGTAGTCGCCAGTCCTCTGGAAACACCATATATTTT
>TRBJ1-4|TRBV27|-|-
CASSLGRPTNEKLFF
TGTGCCAGCAGTTTGGGCCGACCAACTAATGAAAAACTGTTTTTT
>TRBJ1-5|TRBV28|TRBD1|few
CASIRATGPNQPQHF
TGTGCCAGCATCAGGGCGACAGGGCCGAATCAGCCCCAGCATTTT
>TRBJ2-5|TRBV3-1/TRBV3-2|-|-
CASSQAGLGGPSGETQYF
TGTGCCAGCAGCCAAGCGGGCCTTGGGGGGCCCAGTGGAGAGACCCAGTACTTC
>TRBJ1-3|TRBV25-1|TRBD1|-
CASSEIGTGAGNTIYF
TGTGCCAGCAGTGAAATCGGGACAGGGGCAGGAAACACCATATATTTT
>TRBJ1-2|TRBV10-3|TRBD1|-
CATTGTYYGYTF
TGTGCCACGACAGGGACGTACTATGGCTACACCTTC
>TRBJ2-2|TRBV7-2|-|-
CASSSYLDGELFF
TGTGCCAGCAGCTCATACCTAGACGGGGAGCTGTTTTTT
>TRBJ1-5|TRBV5-6|-|-
CASSFGQFDSNQPQHF
TGTGCCAGCAGCTTTGGACAGTTCGATAGCAATCAGCCCCAGCATTTT
>TRBJ1-5|TRBV19|-|-
CASANRDNQPQHF
TGTGCCAGTGCGAACAGGGATAATCAGCCCCAGCATTTT
>TRBJ2-7|TRBV18|-|-
CASSQTSTEFYEQYF
TGTGCCAGCTCACAAACAAGCACAGAGTTCTACGAGCAGTACTTC
>TRBJ2-7|TRBV19|TRBD2|-
CASSASSGRAGDEQYF
TGTGCCAGTAGTGCCTCTAGCGGGAGGGCCGGTGACGAGCAGTACTTC
>TRBJ2-7|TRBV19|-|-
CASSIRGGTYEQYF
TGTGCCAGTAGTATAAGGGGGGGAACCTACGAGCAGTACTTC
>TRBJ1-6|TRBV6-5|TRBD1|-
CASSWGQHNSPLHF
TGTGCCAGCAGTTGGGGACAGCATAATTCACCCCTCCACTTT
>TRBJ1-2|TRBV5-6|-|-
CASSLSGYGYTF
TGTGCCAGCAGCCTTAGTGGCTATGGCTACACCTTC
>TRBJ1-1|TRBV25-1|TRBD1|once
CASSGTGGADTEAFF
TGTGCCAGCAGTGGGACAGGGGGCGCGGACACTGAAGCTTTCTTT
>TRBJ1-1|TRBV18|TRBD1|-
CASSPGQGAGTEAFF
TGTGCCAGCTCACCAGGACAGGGGGCGGGGACTGAAGCTTTCTTT
>TRBJ2-3|TRBV7-6|TRBD2|-
CASSLMASGSLDTQYF
TGTGCCAGCAGCTTGATGGCTAGCGGGAGTCTGGATACGCAGTATTTT
>TRBJ1-5|TRBV2|-|-
CASKESEGGQPQHF
TGTGCCAGCAAAGAATCGGAAGGGGGTCAGCCCCAGCATTTT
>TRBJ2-1|TRBV5-8|-|-
CASSPLWGLDNEQFF
TGTGCCAGCAGCCCTCTTTGGGGACTCGACAATGAGCAGTTCTTC